These 17 T cell receptor beta chains came from one sample sequenced in a study of T-cell reconstitution after alpha-beta-depleted transplantation in children. The TCRbeta library incorporated unique molecular identifiers. In TCRdb, the PCR reads were re-called with MiXCR into one record per CDR3 protein. This table holds 480,000 or so distinct CDR3 sequences, over 9.5% found once. The sequencing used PBMCs, collected before TCRalphabeta/CD19-depleted stem cell transplant. Receptors were obtained from a child aged 2 to 10 with inherited bone marrow failure, due to receive a stem cell transplant.

The chain employs TRBV19 and TRBJ2-7, with a weak D call TRBD1 (6 bases). Trimming cost V 6 bases and J 3 bases, with 15 bases left between them. Germline V lookup: CDR1 LNHDA, CDR2 SQIVND (reference sequence). There are 14 residues in the CDR3. The CDR3 spells CASSNLDRHYEQYF. For the CDR3, the DNA is TGTGCCAGTAGCAACCTCGACAGGCACTACGAGCAGTACTTC.

This clonotype was detected only a few times. CDR3 in DNA: TGCAGTGCTAGAGCTAGGTTCCGTGAGACCCAGTACTTC. Translation: CSARARFRETQYF. The J gene is TRBJ2-5, the V gene TRBV20-1; D is unclear. This CDR3 region has 13 residues. V was pared by 1 base and J by 5 bases, with 11 bases between. The germline V gene has CDR1 DFQATT and CDR2 SNEGSKA (reference sequence).

V usage is TRBV27 and J usage is TRBJ2-3; TRBD2 matches at 8 bases. The CDR3 is 16 residues long. Germline V gene sequence: CDR1 MNHEY, CDR2 SMNVEV (reference sequence). The trim removed 3 bases at V and 0 bases at J, leaving 5 bases unmatched. The CDR3 DNA sequence: TGTGCCAGCAGTTTGCTAGCGGGTTATAGCACAGATACGCAGTATTTT. This sequence encodes CASSLLAGYSTDTQYF.

This clonotype was observed at least ten times. The rearrangement links TRBV2 to TRBJ2-1; 9 nucleotides align to TRBD2. Looked up from germline, CDR1 is SNHLY and CDR2 is FYNNEI. The CDR3 sequence is 18 residues long. V shed 7 bases, J shed 1 base, and the junction held 14 bases outside the gene matches. CDR3 in amino acids: CASTFRLAVVSSYNEQFF. Written as DNA, the CDR3 is TGTGCCAGCACATTTAGACTAGCGGTAGTCTCTTCCTACAATGAGCAGTTCTTC.

This clonotype was seen at least ten times. V gene TRBV20-1 combines with J gene TRBJ1-5; TRBD1 agrees at 8 bases. In germline, CDR1 is DFQATT, CDR2 SNEGSKA (reference sequence). The J segment lost 6 bases and the V segment lost 2 bases, leaving 3 bases of the junction unmatched. This CDR3 spans 13 amino acids. In nucleotides, the CDR3 is TGCAGTGCTAGATCAGACAGGGGTCAGCCCCAGCATTTT. Its protein is CSARSDRGQPQHF.

This clonotype was counted at least ten times. The chain uses TRBV6-2 or TRBV6-3 and TRBJ2-1; no clear D. CDR3 size: 12 residues. Germline assignment: CDR1 MNHEY and CDR2 SVGEGT. The germline V and J ends were trimmed by 0 bases and 9 bases, with 6 bases remaining between them. The CDR3 here is CASSYSGGEQFF. In DNA, the CDR3 is TGTGCCAGCAGTTACTCGGGTGGTGAGCAGTTCTTC.

This rearrangement joins TRBV28 to TRBJ2-2, with unresolved D. This CDR3 has 13 residues. V was cut by 7 bases and J by 8 bases, with 14 bases left in between. Germline values: CDR1 MDHEN, CDR2 SYDVKM. This CDR3 reads CASTETVLGELFF. The CDR3 nucleotides are TGTGCCAGCACTGAGACCGTCCTGGGGGAGCTGTTTTTT. The full variable domain, its missing parts supplied by reference TRBV28 and TRBJ2-2, is DVKVTQSSRYLVKRTGEKVFLECVQDMDHENMFWYRQDPGLGLRLIYFSYDVKMKEKGDIPEGYSVSREKKERFSLILESASTNQTSMYLCASTETVLGELFFGEGSRLTVL.

This clonotype was picked up many times. The chain carries TRBV5-1 and TRBJ2-1, with 13 bases that match TRBD2. Germline V CDR1 and CDR2: SGHRS, YFSETQ. There are 16 residues in the CDR3. The V segment lost 4 bases and the J segment 9 bases; nucleotides outside the gene matches: 10. The CDR3: CASSPEGLAGIGEQFF. The DNA of the CDR3 is TGCGCCAGCAGCCCGGAGGGACTAGCGGGAATCGGTGAGCAGTTCTTC. The whole variable domain, remainder taken from reference TRBV5-1 and TRBJ2-1, is KAGVTQTPRYLIKTRGQQVTLSCSPISGHRSVSWYQQTPGQGLQFLFEYFSETQRNKGNFPGRFSGRQFSNSRSEMNVSTLELGDSALYLCASSPEGLAGIGEQFFGPGTRLTVL.

This clonotype was observed many times. The chain uses TRBV12-3 or TRBV12-4 and TRBJ2-7; 9 nucleotides match TRBD2. The V and J ends lost 4 bases and 5 bases, in that order; junction bases with no gene match: 3. The length of the CDR3 is 13 residues. The CDR3 DNA reads as TGTGCCAGCAGTTCTAGCGGGATGGACGAGCAGTACTTC. Its translation: CASSSSGMDEQYF.

The rearrangement joins TRBV4-1 to TRBJ2-7; no clear D gene. Germline V gene data show CDR1 as MGHRA and CDR2 as YSYEKL. There are 15 residues in the CDR3. Trimming cost V 4 bases and J 7 bases, with 20 bases left between them. This chain's CDR3 is CASSPSLAALGEQYF. The DNA of the CDR3 is TGCGCCAGCAGCCCTTCCTTGGCGGCTCTGGGGGAGCAGTACTTC.

This clonotype has at least ten counts. The chain combines TRBV3-1 with TRBJ2-3; D unclear. The germline gives CDR1 LGHDT, CDR2 YNNKEL (reference sequence). Trimming left V 0 bases short and J 2 bases short, with 9 bases between. The CDR3 consists of 15 residues. The CDR3 coding sequence is TGTGCCAGCAGCCAAGATTTCGGCTACACAGATACGCAGTATTTT. This codes for CASSQDFGYTDTQYF.

A word on this clonotype: This may stem from a read error, because a much larger clone lies one nucleotide away. This sequence joins TRBV9 and TRBJ1-2, with D possibly TRBD1 on 5 matching bases. The CDR3 is 16 residues long. CDR1 is SGDLS and CDR2 is YYNGEE in the germline V gene. In DNA form, the CDR3 reads TGTGCCAGCAGCCCCCATGGGGACGGAGAAAACTATGGCCACACCTTC. Translated: CASSPHGDGENYGHTF.

This clonotype was picked up many times. The chain employs TRBV20-1 and TRBJ2-7; TRBD1 matches 8 bases. The germline gives CDR1 DFQATT, CDR2 SNEGSKA (reference sequence). This CDR3 is built from 14 residues. V trimming: 0 bases; J trimming: 5 bases; junction bases outside the gene matches: 6. CDR3 in DNA: TGCAGTGCTAGAGATTTCAGGGGGCGAGACGAGCAGTACTTC. This encodes CSARDFRGRDEQYF.

This clonotype was recorded many times. This rearrangement joins TRBV7-2 to TRBJ2-7; 9 bases agree with TRBD1. This CDR3 has 14 amino acids. CDR1 and CDR2 (germline): SGHTA, FQGNSA. J gave up 7 bases and V 5 bases, and 9 bases lay outside the gene matches. The DNA for the CDR3 is TGTGCCAGCAGCCCGGACAGGGGCGCGGGGGAGCAGTACTTC. Translated, it gives CASSPDRGAGEQYF.

The sample holds many counts of this clonotype. CDR3 bases: TGTGCCAGCAGTACCCGGGACAGGGGGCCTCGTGGTGGCTACACCTTC. It is translated as CASSTRDRGPRGGYTF. V gene TRBV12-3 or TRBV12-4 combines with J gene TRBJ1-2, with 12 nucleotides matching TRBD1. The V and J ends lost 5 bases and 7 bases, in that order; junction bases with no gene match: 11. CDR3 length: 16 amino acids.

This clonotype was counted ten times or more. The chain recombines TRBV7-8 with TRBJ2-3, with a tentative D call TRBD1 (6 bases). CDR1 and CDR2 from the germline V gene are SGHVS and FQNEAQ. V gave up 2 bases and J gave up 0 bases, with 12 bases separating them. The CDR3 totals 16 residues. In nucleotides, the CDR3 is TGTGCCAGCAGCTTAAAGGGGGAACATAGCACAGATACGCAGTATTTT. Translating it yields CASSLKGEHSTDTQYF.

The sample holds a few counts of this clonotype. The V call is TRBV28, the J call TRBJ2-3, with 7 nucleotides matching TRBD2. The CDR3 covers 13 residues. With 6 bases clipped from V and 4 bases from J, the junction kept 4 bases outside the gene matches. CDR1 and CDR2 from the germline V gene are MDHEN and SYDVKM. For the CDR3, the DNA is TGTGCCAGCAGCTGGGGGGGGGCAGATACGCAGTATTTT. Residues: CASSWGGADTQYF.